The sequence of this T cell receptor (beta chain) was determined in a study of cytomegalovirus exposure and HLA in healthy donors. Study information: Clustering assigned 70% to 85% of the roughly 380 genotyped donors to the Caucasian-associated ancestry cluster. Study observations and caveats: Immune exposure information available was restricted to CMV serostatus. In an earlier analysis, most TCR beta V segments were productive about 87% or about 30% of the time.

Comments on this clone: Its antigen is not identified.

Primers included in the PCR were 60 Vbeta and 13 Jbeta primers. Assay used: immunoSEQ multiplex PCR; TCRdb lists only in-frame clones, some missing. The sample holds about 140,000 clones; just under 80% are singletons and the top ten take 4.8%. The TCR was taken from a man younger than 40 in good health. Sequencing input: PBMCs.

In DNA form, the CDR3 reads TGTGCCAGCAACATCCTCGGGACTAGCGGGCGCACAGATACGCAGTATTTT. Amino acids: CASNILGTSGRTDTQYF. The chain combines TRBV27 with TRBJ2-3, with 12 positions matching TRBD2. The trim removed 7 bases at V and 1 base at J, leaving 9 bases unmatched. This CDR3 is built from 17 residues. Germline CDR1 and CDR2: MNHEY and SMNVEV (reference sequence).